This is a list of T cell receptor beta chains from one sample in a study of control samples from healthy donors and cancer patients. The assay was immunoSEQ multiplex PCR, and TCRdb's table has in-frame clones only and misses some. Altogether about 41,000 clones are present, 90% to 95% being singletons, with the ten largest covering 20% to 30%. Sequencing was done on a sample of blood. These receptors originate from a man in his 60s in good health. The CDR3 runs from the conserved cysteine through the conserved F or W. A D gene is named only where the DNA matches it firmly. The size entry is marked missing in some rows and otherwise reads once, few, many or a size class.

V	D	size	J	CDR3	DNA
TRBV6-5	TRBD1	NA	TRBJ2-4	CASSSGWTGVKNIQYF	TGTGCCAGCAGTTCGGGTTGGACAGGGGTCAAAAACATTCAGTACTTC
TRBV5-1	TRBD1	NA	TRBJ1-2	CASSLGQGIYGYTF	TGCGCCAGCAGCTTGGGACAGGGGATCTATGGCTACACCTTC
TRBV7-6	NA	NA	TRBJ2-7	CASSSGPSGWWESYEQYF	TGTGCCAGCAGCTCAGGACCTTCCGGATGGTGGGAGAGCTACGAGCAGTACTTC
TRBV7-2	TRBD2	NA	TRBJ2-7	CASSFGGGPDEQYF	TGTGCCAGCAGCTTTGGGGGAGGGCCGGACGAGCAGTACTTC
TRBV19	NA	NA	TRBJ1-1	CASSQTAMNTEAFF	TGTGCCAGTAGTCAGACAGCCATGAACACTGAAGCTTTCTTT
TRBV14	NA	once	TRBJ2-2	CASSRPGFQGTGELFF	TGTGCCAGCAGCCGGCCGGGATTTCAGGGCACCGGGGAGCTGTTTTTT
TRBV21-1	NA	NA	TRBJ1-5	CASSKPTVEKPNQPQHF	TGTGCCAGCAGCAAGCCCACGGTGGAAAAACCCAATCAGCCCCAGCATTTT
TRBV2	NA	NA	TRBJ2-3	CASSPLRGRGSTDTQYF	TGTGCCAGCAGTCCTCTACGAGGCAGGGGTAGCACAGATACGCAGTATTTT
TRBV27	TRBD2	NA	TRBJ2-5	CASSFTTSGRVETQYF	TGTGCCAGCAGTTTTACGACTAGCGGGAGGGTGGAGACCCAGTACTTC
TRBV3-1/TRBV3-2	NA	NA	TRBJ1-1	CASSPLGAGNTEAFF	TGTGCCAGCAGCCCCCTTGGGGCGGGCAACACTGAAGCTTTCTTT
TRBV19	NA	NA	TRBJ2-5	CASSISPDGERGAQYF	TGTGCCAGTAGTATATCCCCAGACGGAGAGCGTGGCGCCCAGTACTTC
TRBV9	NA	once	TRBJ2-3	CASSPWTASSTDTQYF	TGTGCCAGCAGCCCCTGGACAGCCTCTAGCACAGATACGCAGTATTTT
TRBV2	TRBD1	NA	TRBJ1-5	CASSPLGQGISNQPQHF	TGTGCCAGCAGTCCCCTGGGACAGGGGATTAGCAATCAGCCCCAGCATTTT
TRBV7-9	NA	NA	TRBJ2-1	CASSLWGDNEQFF	TGTGCCAGCAGCTTATGGGGGGACAATGAGCAGTTCTTC
TRBV7-6	NA	once	TRBJ2-1	CASSANPGSSYNEQFF	TGTGCCAGCAGCGCCAATCCGGGTAGCTCCTACAATGAGCAGTTCTTC
TRBV24-1	TRBD1	NA	TRBJ1-5	CAAVGDEETGGYQPQHF	TGTGCCGCCGTCGGGGATGAGGAGACAGGGGGCTATCAGCCCCAGCATTTT
TRBV6-5	NA	once	TRBJ2-5	CASSSLTETQYF	TGTGCCAGCAGTTCCCTAACGGAGACCCAGTACTTC
TRBV27	TRBD1	NA	TRBJ1-1	CASRTYLTGINTEAFF	TGTGCCAGCAGGACTTACCTGACAGGGATTAACACTGAAGCTTTCTTT
TRBV6-5	NA	NA	TRBJ1-2	CASSPTTGRRYGYTF	TGTGCCAGCAGCCCAACCACGGGACGGCGCTATGGCTACACCTTC
TRBV4-1	NA	NA	TRBJ2-7	CASSPPRPPYEQYF	TGCGCCAGCAGCCCCCCGCGCCCTCCCTACGAGCAGTACTTC
TRBV4-1	NA	once	TRBJ1-1	CASSQEGVGTEAFF	TGCGCCAGCAGCCAAGAAGGCGTGGGCACTGAAGCTTTCTTT
TRBV4-1	NA	NA	TRBJ2-5	CASSQGGARETQYF	TGCGCCAGCAGCCAAGGGGGGGCAAGAGAGACCCAGTACTTC
TRBV5-6	NA	few	TRBJ2-7	CASSSAGTAPSEQYF	TGTGCCAGCAGCTCGGCGGGGACAGCCCCCTCGGAGCAGTACTTC
TRBV5-4	NA	NA	TRBJ2-5	CASSLETGFKKDF	TGTGCCAGCAGCTTGGAAACAGGCTTCAAGAAGGACTTC